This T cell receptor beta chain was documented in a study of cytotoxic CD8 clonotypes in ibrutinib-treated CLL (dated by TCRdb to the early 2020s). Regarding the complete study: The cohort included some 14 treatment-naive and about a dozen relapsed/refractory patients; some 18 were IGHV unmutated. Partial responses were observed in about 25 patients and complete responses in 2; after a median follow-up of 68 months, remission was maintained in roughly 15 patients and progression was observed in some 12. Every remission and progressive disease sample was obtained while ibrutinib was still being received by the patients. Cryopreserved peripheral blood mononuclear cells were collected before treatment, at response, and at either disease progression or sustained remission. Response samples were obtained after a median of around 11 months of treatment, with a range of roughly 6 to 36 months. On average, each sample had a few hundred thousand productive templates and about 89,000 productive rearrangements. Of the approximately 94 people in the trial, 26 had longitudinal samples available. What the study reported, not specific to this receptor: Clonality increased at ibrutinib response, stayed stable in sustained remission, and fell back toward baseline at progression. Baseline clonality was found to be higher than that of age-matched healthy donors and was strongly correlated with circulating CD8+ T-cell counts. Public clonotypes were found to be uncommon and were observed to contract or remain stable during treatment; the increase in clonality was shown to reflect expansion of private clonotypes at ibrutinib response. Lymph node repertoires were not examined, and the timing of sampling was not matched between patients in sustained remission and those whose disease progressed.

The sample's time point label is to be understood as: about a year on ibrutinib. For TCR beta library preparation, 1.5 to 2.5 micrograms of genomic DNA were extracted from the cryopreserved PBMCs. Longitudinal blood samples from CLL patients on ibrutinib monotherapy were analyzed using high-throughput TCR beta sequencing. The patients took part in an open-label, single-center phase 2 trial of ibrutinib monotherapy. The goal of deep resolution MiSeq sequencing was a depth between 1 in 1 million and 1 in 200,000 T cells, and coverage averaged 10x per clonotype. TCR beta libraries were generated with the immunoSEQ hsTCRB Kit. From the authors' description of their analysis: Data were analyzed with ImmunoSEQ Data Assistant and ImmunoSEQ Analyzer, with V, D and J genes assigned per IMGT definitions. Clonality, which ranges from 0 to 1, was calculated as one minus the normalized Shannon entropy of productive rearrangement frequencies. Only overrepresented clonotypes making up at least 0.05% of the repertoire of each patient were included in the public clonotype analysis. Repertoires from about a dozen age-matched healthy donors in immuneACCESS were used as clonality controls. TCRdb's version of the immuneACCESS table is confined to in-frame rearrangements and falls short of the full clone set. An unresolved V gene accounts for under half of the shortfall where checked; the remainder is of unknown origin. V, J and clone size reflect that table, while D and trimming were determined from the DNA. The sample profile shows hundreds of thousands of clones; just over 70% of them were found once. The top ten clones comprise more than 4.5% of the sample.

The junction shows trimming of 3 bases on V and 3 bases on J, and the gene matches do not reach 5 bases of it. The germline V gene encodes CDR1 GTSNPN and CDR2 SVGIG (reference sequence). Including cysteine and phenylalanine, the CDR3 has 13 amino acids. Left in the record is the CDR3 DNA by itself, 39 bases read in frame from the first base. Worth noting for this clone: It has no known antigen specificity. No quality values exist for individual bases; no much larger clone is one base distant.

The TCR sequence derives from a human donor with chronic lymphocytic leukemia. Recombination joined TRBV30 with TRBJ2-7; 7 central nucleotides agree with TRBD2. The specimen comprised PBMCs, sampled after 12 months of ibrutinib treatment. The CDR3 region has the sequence CAWRGRGNYEQYF. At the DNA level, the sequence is TGTGCCTGGAGGGGGCGGGGGAACTACGAGCAGTACTTC.